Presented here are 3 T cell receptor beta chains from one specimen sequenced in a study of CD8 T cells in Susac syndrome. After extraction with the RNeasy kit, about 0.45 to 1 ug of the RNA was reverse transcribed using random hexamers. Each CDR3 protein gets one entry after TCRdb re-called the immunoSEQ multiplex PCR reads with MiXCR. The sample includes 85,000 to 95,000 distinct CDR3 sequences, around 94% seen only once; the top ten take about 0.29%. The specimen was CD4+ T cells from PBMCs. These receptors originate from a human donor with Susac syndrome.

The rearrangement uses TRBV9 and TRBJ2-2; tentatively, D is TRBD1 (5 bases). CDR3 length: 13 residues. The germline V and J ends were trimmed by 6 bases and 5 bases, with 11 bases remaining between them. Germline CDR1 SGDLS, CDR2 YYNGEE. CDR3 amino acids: CASTRTPTGELFF. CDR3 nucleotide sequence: TGTGCCAGCACCAGGACACCAACCGGGGAGCTGTTTTTT.

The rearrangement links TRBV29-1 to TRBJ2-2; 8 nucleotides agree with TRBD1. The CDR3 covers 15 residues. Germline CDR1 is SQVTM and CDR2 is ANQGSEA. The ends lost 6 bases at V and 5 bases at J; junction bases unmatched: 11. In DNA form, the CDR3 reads TGCAGCGTGAGGCCGGGACAGGTGTCGACCGGGGAGCTGTTTTTT. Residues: CSVRPGQVSTGELFF.

The CDR3 sequence is CASSLSRGGRRDTQYF. For the CDR3, the DNA is TGTGCCAGTAGTTTATCGCGGGGGGGCAGAAGAGATACGCAGTATTTT. V gene TRBV19 combines with J gene TRBJ2-3; the match to TRBD2 covers 9 bases. Germline lookup yields CDR1 LNHDA and CDR2 SQIVND (reference sequence). After removal of 5 bases from V and 5 bases from J, the junction contained 11 bases not matched to a gene. The CDR3 is 16 residues long.